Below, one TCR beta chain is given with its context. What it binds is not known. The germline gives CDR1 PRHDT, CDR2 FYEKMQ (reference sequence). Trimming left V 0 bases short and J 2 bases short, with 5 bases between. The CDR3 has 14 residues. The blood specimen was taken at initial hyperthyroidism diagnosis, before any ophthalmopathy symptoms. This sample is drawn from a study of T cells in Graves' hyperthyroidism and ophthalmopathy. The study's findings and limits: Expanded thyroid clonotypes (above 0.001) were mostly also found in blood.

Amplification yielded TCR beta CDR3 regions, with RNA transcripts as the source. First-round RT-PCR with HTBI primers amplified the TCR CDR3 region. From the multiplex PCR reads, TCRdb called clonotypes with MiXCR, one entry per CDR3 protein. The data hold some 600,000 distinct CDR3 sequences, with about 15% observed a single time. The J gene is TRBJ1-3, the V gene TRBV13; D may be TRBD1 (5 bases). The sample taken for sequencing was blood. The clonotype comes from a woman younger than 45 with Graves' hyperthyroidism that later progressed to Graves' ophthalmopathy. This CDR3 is CASSLGRAGNTIYF. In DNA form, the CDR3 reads TGTGCCAGCAGCTTAGGCAGGGCTGGAAACACCATATATTTT. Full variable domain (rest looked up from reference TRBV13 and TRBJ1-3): AAGVIQSPRHLIKEKRETATLKCYPIPRHDTVYWYQQGPGQDPQFLISFYEKMQSDKGSIPDRFSAQQFSDYHSELNMSSLELGDSALYFCASSLGRAGNTIYFGEGSWLTVV.